A selection of T cell receptor beta chains follows, all from one sample in a study of blood T cells in healthy people across ages. TCRdb used MiXCR to reprocess the 5' RACE reads, holding one entry per CDR3 protein. Among some 1.4 million distinct CDR3 sequences listed, roughly 40% were seen once. Sequencing input: blood. These TCRs come from a young woman in good health. CDR3s include the opening cysteine and the closing phenylalanine or tryptophan. The D gene is left open where the match is weak. Clone size appears in some rows only: once, few, many, or a class for an expanded clone.

TRBV27,-,TRBD2,TRBJ2-1,TGTGCCAGCAGTCCCTTGCTAGCGGGGGGGCCCCCTGAGCAGTTCTTC,CASSPLLAGGPPEQFF
TRBV28,-,-,TRBJ1-5,TGTGCCAGCAGTTCAAATAAACTCCGGACAGCTACAATTAGCAATCAGCCCCAGCATTTT,CASSSNKLRTATISNQPQHF
TRBV11-1,many,TRBD1,TRBJ2-1,TGTGCCAGCAGCTTCCGACAGGGGGTTCACAATGAGCAGTTCTTC,CASSFRQGVHNEQFF
TRBV7-2,-,-,TRBJ2-7,TGTGCTAGCAGCTCTAGTTTGCCGGGGGCGGACGAGCAGTACTTC,CASSSSLPGADEQYF
TRBV7-3,-,TRBD2,TRBJ2-1,TGTGCCAGCAGCTTAAGGCCGACTAGCGGGGGGCAAAACAATGAGCAGTTCTTC,CASSLRPTSGGQNNEQFF
TRBV29-1,few,TRBD1,TRBJ1-1,TGCAGCGGTAACAGGGGAGGCACTGAAGCTTTCTTT,CSGNRGGTEAFF
TRBV12-3/TRBV12-4,once,-,TRBJ1-1,TGTGCCAGCAGTTTAGAACCCCGACAGTTAGAAGCTTTCTTT,CASSLEPRQLEAFF
TRBV11-1,few,-,TRBJ2-5,TGTGCCAGCAGCTTACGGCTGGGGCAGGGAGAGACCCAGTACTTC,CASSLRLGQGETQYF
TRBV14,few,-,TRBJ2-5,TGTGCCAGCAGCCAGGAGTTTCATAAAGTAGCGCGGGAGACCCAGTACTTC,CASSQEFHKVARETQYF
TRBV29-1,few,-,TRBJ1-5,TGCAGCGTTCGGTCAGAGACTAATCAGCCCCAGCATTTT,CSVRSETNQPQHF
TRBV7-9,-,TRBD1,TRBJ1-2,TGTGCCAGCAAACCGAGGACAGGACCTAACTATGGCTACACCTTC,CASKPRTGPNYGYTF
TRBV4-1,once,-,TRBJ2-7,TGCGCCAGCAGACAAGAGGGCGGGACACCCTCCTACGAGCAGTACTTC,CASRQEGGTPSYEQYF
TRBV20-1,-,TRBD2,TRBJ2-7,TGCAGTGCGGCTGCCTGGACTAGCGGGAGCGGTACCTACGAGCAGTACTTC,CSAAAWTSGSGTYEQYF
TRBV14,-,-,TRBJ2-3,TGTGCCAGCAGCCAAGATCCGACCCAAACAGATGCGCAGTATTTT,CASSQDPTQTDAQYF
TRBV10-3,few,TRBD1,TRBJ1-2,TGTGCCATCAGTGAGTACCGGGACAGCTATGGCTACACCTTC,CAISEYRDSYGYTF
TRBV24-1,-,-,TRBJ2-3,TGTGCCACCAGTGACCACGACAAATCAGATACGCAGTATTTT,CATSDHDKSDTQYF
TRBV7-2,few,-,TRBJ1-3,TGTGCCAGCAGCTCCTTGACCCAACTCGGAAACACCATATATTTT,CASSSLTQLGNTIYF
TRBV13,-,-,TRBJ2-7,TGTGCCAGCAGTCCCGGGCGCGGGATCTACGAGCAGTACTTC,CASSPGRGIYEQYF
TRBV27,-,-,TRBJ2-3,TGTGCCAGCAGTTTACCCAGCAGGGGGGGGCCAGCAGATACGCAGTATTTT,CASSLPSRGGPADTQYF
TRBV12-3/TRBV12-4,once,TRBD2,TRBJ2-4,TGTGCCAGCCGGGCGGGAGGGCCCAATGAGCAGTACTTC,CASRAGGPNEQYF
TRBV10-3,-,TRBD1,TRBJ1-2,TGTGCCATCAGTGGCCCACCGACAGGGGGGAACTATGGCTACACCTTC,CAISGPPTGGNYGYTF
TRBV12-3/TRBV12-4,few,-,TRBJ1-4,TGTGCCAGCAGTTCCTACAGGGAGGAAACTAATGAAAAACTGTTTTTT,CASSSYREETNEKLFF
TRBV27,-,TRBD1,TRBJ1-2,TGTGCCAGCAGTTTACAGGGGGAGAGGTCTGGCTACACCTTC,CASSLQGERSGYTF
TRBV2,once,TRBD1,TRBJ1-5,TGTGCCAGCAGTTCCAGGGACAGGCAGCCCCAGCATTTT,CASSSRDRQPQHF
TRBV5-4,-,TRBD2,TRBJ2-1,TGTGCCAGCAGCTGGGATAGCGGGGCCTACAATGAGCAGTTCTTC,CASSWDSGAYNEQFF
TRBV20-1,few,-,TRBJ2-1,TGCAGTGCTAGAGGGGCGAGGCCGGACAATGAGCAGTTCTTC,CSARGARPDNEQFF
TRBV5-1,few,-,TRBJ2-1,TGCGCCAGCAGCTCTGTCCCGGACGGTGAGCAGTTCTTC,CASSSVPDGEQFF
TRBV12-3/TRBV12-4,few,-,TRBJ2-6,TGTGCCAGCAGCATGTCCTCTGGGGCCAACGTCCTGACTTTC,CASSMSSGANVLTF
TRBV5-5,-,-,TRBJ2-7,TGTGCCAGCAGCGGGGTGGGCGGACACTCCTCCTACGAGCAGTACTTC,CASSGVGGHSSYEQYF
TRBV4-1,few,TRBD2,TRBJ2-3,TGCGCCAGCAGCCCATACGCGGGGGGGGCCACAGATACGCAGTATTTT,CASSPYAGGATDTQYF
TRBV14,-,TRBD2,TRBJ2-3,TGTGCCAGCAGCCAAGAATTCGGACTAGCGCGGTCCGGAGATACGCAGTATTTT,CASSQEFGLARSGDTQYF
TRBV12-3/TRBV12-4,-,-,TRBJ2-6,TGTGCCAGCAGTCACGAGGGGGCTGGGGCCAACGTCCTGACTTTC,CASSHEGAGANVLTF
TRBV20-1,-,TRBD2,TRBJ2-2,TGCAGTGCTGGGCCGGATAGCGGGGGCACGAACACCGGGGAGCTGTTTTTT,CSAGPDSGGTNTGELFF
TRBV7-9,few,-,TRBJ2-7,TGTGCCAGCAGCCTATTCGGCTCTACTCGCGAGCAGTACTTC,CASSLFGSTREQYF
TRBV4-1,few,TRBD1,TRBJ2-1,TGCGCCAGCAGCTACGACAGGGGATACAATGAGCAGTTCTTC,CASSYDRGYNEQFF
TRBV28,-,TRBD1,TRBJ2-5,TGTGCCAGCAGGACGACAGGGATGAAGACCCAGTACTTC,CASRTTGMKTQYF
TRBV11-2,few,-,TRBJ2-1,TGTGCCAGCAGCTTATTGGTACCTAATGAGCAGTTCTTC,CASSLLVPNEQFF
TRBV6-2/TRBV6-3,-,TRBD1,TRBJ2-7,TGTGCCAGCAAATCCGGGGACAGGGTCCACGAGCAGTACTTC,CASKSGDRVHEQYF
TRBV7-9,few,-,TRBJ1-2,TGTGCCAGCAGCCCCTCGGGGGTTGCGCTATATGGCTACACCTTC,CASSPSGVALYGYTF
TRBV18,-,-,TRBJ1-1,TGTGCCAGCTCAAGGTCATTAGGGGGAAAGGGAAACACTGAAGCTTTCTTT,CASSRSLGGKGNTEAFF
TRBV6-1,-,-,TRBJ1-6,TGTGCCAGCACTCGAGCAGGGGTCTATAATTCACCCCTCCACTTT,CASTRAGVYNSPLHF
TRBV29-1,-,-,TRBJ2-7,TGCAGCGTGCGGGCAGGGATCCACGAGCAGTACTTC,CSVRAGIHEQYF
TRBV20-1,few,-,TRBJ2-7,TGCAGTGCTAGGCCCGCGGCTGAGTACGAGCAGTACTTC,CSARPAAEYEQYF
TRBV27,-,-,TRBJ2-7,TGTGCCAGCAGTGGTCCCCAGGGTACCGACGAGCAGTACTTC,CASSGPQGTDEQYF
TRBV7-9,few,-,TRBJ1-4,TGTGCCAGCAGCCTACGACAGGCACCAAAGGAAAAACTGTTTTTT,CASSLRQAPKEKLFF
TRBV11-2,-,TRBD2,TRBJ2-3,TGTGCCAGCAGCGTCGGTAATAGCGGGAGTACGCAGTATTTT,CASSVGNSGSTQYF
TRBV7-9,few,-,TRBJ1-2,TGTGCCAGCAGCCCCGGGACGGAGCCCGGCTACACCTTC,CASSPGTEPGYTF
TRBV27,few,-,TRBJ2-7,TGTGCCAGCAGTTTCCGTGCGGCAGCCTACGAGCAGTACTTC,CASSFRAAAYEQYF
TRBV20-1,few,TRBD2,TRBJ2-3,TGCAGTGCTAGGGGTCCGAGTAGCGGGAGGGCAGATACGCAGTATTTT,CSARGPSSGRADTQYF
TRBV13,-,TRBD1,TRBJ2-7,TGTGCCAGCAGCTTAGGCGGGACAGGGAACGAGCAGTACTTC,CASSLGGTGNEQYF
TRBV18,-,-,TRBJ2-3,TGTGCCAGCTCACTACGTAGGGCAACAGATACGCAGTATTTT,CASSLRRATDTQYF
TRBV7-3,-,TRBD1,TRBJ2-1,TGTGCCAGCAGCATGGGACAGTCCCACAATGACCAGTTCTTC,CASSMGQSHNDQFF
TRBV7-9,-,-,TRBJ2-7,TGTGCCAGCAGCTCCAACCGGGACACCCCTTACGAGCAGTACTTC,CASSSNRDTPYEQYF